Below, 4 T cell receptor beta chains from the same sample are listed, as sequenced in a study of blood T cell repertoires in COVID-19. Method: immunoSEQ multiplex PCR; TCRdb's copy keeps in-frame clones and lacks some. This repertoire shows around 220,000 clones, approximately 86% found once; its top ten account for 4.9%. The sequencing sample was made of peripheral blood. Every receptor here comes from an elderly woman with active or convalescent COVID-19.

This clone turned up a few times. The CDR3 is CASSTKRTVINEKLFF. The CDR3 DNA reads as TGTGCCAGCAGTACGAAAAGGACAGTGATTAATGAAAAACTGTTTTTT. The J gene is TRBJ1-4, the V gene TRBV28; tentatively, D is TRBD1 (6 bases). V lost 5 bases and J 4 bases, leaving 17 bases between the germline ends. The CDR3 covers 16 residues. Looked up from germline, CDR1 is MDHEN and CDR2 is SYDVKM.

CDR3 bases: TGTGCCAGCAGTAGGGGGTGGGCCAACGATGAGCAGTTCTTC. It encodes CASSRGWANDEQFF. This chain connects TRBV11-2 to TRBJ2-1; perhaps TRBD1 as D (6 bases). Trimming removed 6 bases at V and 8 bases at J, with 17 bases between. CDR1 SGHAT and CDR2 FQNNGV come from the germline V gene. There are 14 residues in the CDR3.

The rearrangement links TRBV2 to TRBJ1-2; 8 bases match TRBD1. The CDR3 spans 14 residues. Germline loops: CDR1 SNHLY, CDR2 FYNNEI. The junction had 4 bases not matched to a gene; V was cut back by 5 bases and J by 2 bases. The CDR3 bases are TGTGCCAGCAGTAATAGACAGGGGAACTATGGCTACACCTTC. Translated: CASSNRQGNYGYTF.

This chain links TRBV15 with TRBJ2-1; 13 positions agree with TRBD2. The CDR3 is made up of 15 amino acids. Germline CDR1 is LNHNV and CDR2 is YYDKDF (reference sequence). J gave up 9 bases and V 0 bases, and 2 bases lay outside the gene matches. CDR3 in DNA: TGTGCCACCAGCAGAGAACTAGCGGGAGGGTCTGAGCAGTTCTTC. This codes for CATSRELAGGSEQFF.